This T cell receptor beta chain was obtained from a study of blood T cell repertoires in COVID-19. In terms of age and location, participants ranged from about 18 to 95 years and lived in about 25 US areas. Cohort assignment relied on participant-reported clinical history. In the authors' methods: How many nucleated cells were present was estimated from reference gene primer amplification. Libraries were prepared by immunoSEQ multiplex PCR; TCRdb keeps only in-frame clonotypes and omits some of them. For V, J and clone size, that table is used; D and trimming come from the DNA. The table records roughly 280,000 clones, 75% to 90% of them present only once. V was pared by 3 bases and J by 4 bases, with 12 bases between. This CDR3 region has 14 residues. The germline gives CDR1 WSHSY, CDR2 SAAADI.

The specimen was PBMCs or T cells enriched from blood (not recorded which). The source of this sequence is a woman aged 18-35 years who had recovered from COVID-19. The genes are TRBV10-2 and TRBJ1-1; D unclear. Written as DNA, the CDR3 is TGCGCCAGCAGTGAAGATTTCGGGTTCACTGAAGCTTTCTTT. Amino acid sequence: CASSEDFGFTEAFF.